These T cell receptor beta chains were read from a single sample in a study of Ad26.COV2.S vaccination and SARS-CoV-2 variants. Using immunoSEQ multiplex PCR, the repertoire was profiled, and TCRdb retains in-frame clones only, with some absent. The data contain around 420,000 clones, approximately 87% of them seen just once; the ten biggest clones take up less than 4.5%. The sequencing here drew on peripheral blood, taken in a trial of Ad26.COV2.S vaccine versus placebo. The source of these receptors is a person between 18 and 65 years old who received the Ad26.COV2.S COVID-19 vaccine or a placebo. Each CDR3 is given with its conserved first and last residue. D genes are given only for firm matches. Clone sizes are given selectively: once, few, many, or a class where the clone is expanded.

>-|TRBV19|TRBJ1-2|-
CASSFIPGDYGYTF
TGTGCCAGTAGTTTCATACCGGGGGACTATGGCTACACCTTC
>-|TRBV15|TRBJ1-6|-
CATSRDLVDSPLHF
TGTGCCACCAGCAGAGATTTAGTTGATTCACCCCTCCACTTT
>-|TRBV19|TRBJ2-7|TRBD1
CASSVQGAIYEQYF
TGTGCCAGTAGTGTACAGGGGGCTATCTACGAGCAGTACTTC
>-|TRBV21-1|TRBJ2-6|-
CASSSEFFGGYTNVLTF
TGTGCCAGCAGCAGCGAATTTTTTGGGGGATATACCAACGTCCTGACTTTC
>-|TRBV30|TRBJ1-1|-
CAWSVLGGWGGTEAFF
TGTGCCTGGAGTGTACTTGGGGGCTGGGGTGGCACTGAAGCTTTCTTT
>once|TRBV10-3|TRBJ1-5|TRBD1
CAISRDSENQPQHF
TGTGCCATCAGCAGGGACAGCGAGAATCAGCCCCAGCATTTT
>-|TRBV5-6|TRBJ2-5|TRBD1
CASSFGQGETQYF
TGTGCCAGCAGTTTTGGACAGGGAGAGACCCAGTACTTC
>-|TRBV30|TRBJ1-1|-
CAWRKGEDTEAFF
TGTGCCTGGAGGAAGGGGGAGGACACTGAAGCTTTCTTT
>once|TRBV15|TRBJ2-7|TRBD1
CATSRNTLQGVAYEQYF
TGTGCCACCAGCAGAAATACTTTACAGGGGGTCGCGTACGAGCAGTACTTC
>-|TRBV10-1|TRBJ1-5|-
CASMEAREPQHF
TGCGCCAGCATGGAGGCCCGCGAGCCCCAGCATTTT
>-|TRBV4-1|TRBJ1-5|-
CASSFDGNQPQHF
TGCGCCAGCAGTTTCGACGGCAATCAGCCCCAGCATTTT